This T cell receptor (beta chain) was recorded in a study of Graves' ophthalmopathy and Graves' hyperthyroidism. This clonotype was detected only a few times. As yet, its antigen is unknown. Notes on the study in general: A 13-signature model separated ophthalmopathy from stable hyperthyroidism, almost 90% sensitivity, 81.08% specificity.

Using RNA transcripts, the TCR beta CDR3 regions were amplified. HTBI primers served in a first-round RT-PCR, which a second-round multiplex PCR followed. TCRdb called the multiplex PCR reads again in MiXCR, with one record for every CDR3 protein. Of roughly 500,000 distinct CDR3 sequences listed, approximately 14% are singletons. Those donors who had ophthalmopathy presented with moderate-to-severe activity, a CAS of ≥3, a NOSPECS of ≥4 and a duration under 3 months. Clinical symptoms and serum thyroxine were used for diagnosis; TRAb, thyroid ultrasound and orbital computed tomography were also relied on. PBMCs stemmed from over 8 ml of fresh peripheral blood. The receptor's source is a woman aged 25-40 years with Graves' ophthalmopathy. The sequenced material came from blood.

CDR3 sequence reads: CASSYSGTGSVTYQETQYF. The CDR3 coding sequence is TGTGCCAGCAGTTACTCTGGGACAGGATCAGTAACGTACCAAGAGACCCAGTACTTC. The rearrangement uses TRBV6-2 or TRBV6-3 and TRBJ2-5; 8 nucleotides match TRBD1. Germline V gene lookup returns CDR1 MNHEY and CDR2 SVGEGT. This CDR3 has 19 amino acids. V trimming: 0 bases; J trimming: 0 bases; junction bases outside the gene matches: 12.